The text below deals with one TCR beta chain. Other DNA sequences in this sample translate to the same CDR3. These data belong to a study of blood T cell repertoires in COVID-19. The wider study: Samples came from the United States, Italy and Spain, spanning acute and convalescent COVID-19. PBMCs, B-cell-depleted T cells, or T cells were the source of the cDNA or gDNA that made up the material.

CDR3 length equals 14 residues. V lost 4 bases and J lost 3; bases outside the gene matches: 3. Per germline, CDR1 SNHLY and CDR2 FYNNEI. As originally analysed: For nucleated cells, counts were estimated from reference gene primer amplification. Some clones are missing from TCRdb's copy, which holds only in-frame ones; the method was immunoSEQ multiplex PCR. From that table come the V and J calls and clone size; the DNA was used to work out D and trimming. The top ten hold 1% of the sample, which has about 310,000 clones, over 75% seen once. The source is a man between 45 and 60 years old with active or convalescent COVID-19. The sample comprised peripheral blood. The V and J genes are TRBV2 and TRBJ1-5, with 7 positions matching TRBD1. The DNA for the CDR3 is TGTGCCAGCAGTGGACAGGGCAACAATCAGCCCCAGCATTTT. As protein: CASSGQGNNQPQHF.